The present TCR beta chain was sequenced within a study of T cells in Graves' hyperthyroidism and ophthalmopathy. About the research overall: It was at initial diagnosis, before any treatment, that peripheral blood was collected. Study-level findings and limits: Blood also showed most of the thyroid clonotypes that were expanded above 0.001.

The CDR3 regions of TCR beta were amplified from RNA transcripts. The HTBI set primed first-round TCR CDR3 RT-PCR. TCRdb ran MiXCR on the multiplex PCR reads and lists one entry per CDR3 protein. This table has hundreds of thousands of distinct CDR3 sequences, 14% to 15% appearing once. Investigators excluded patients with uncontrolled infection, other autoimmune disease, pregnancy or lactation. Fresh peripheral blood, 8 to 10 ml, was the source of the PBMCs. V was shortened by 3 bases and J by 4 bases, with 9 bases between the two germline ends. This CDR3 spans 13 amino acids. The germline CDR1 and CDR2 sequences are MNHEY and SVGEGT. This clonotype was counted at least ten times. What it recognizes is unknown.

The genes are TRBV6-2 or TRBV6-3 and TRBJ2-5; D is possibly TRBD2 (5 bases). What was sequenced was blood. This sequence was found in a young man with Graves' ophthalmopathy. As DNA, the CDR3 is TGTGCCAGCAGTTATAAGGCGGGAGAGACCCAGTACTTC. Encoded protein: CASSYKAGETQYF.